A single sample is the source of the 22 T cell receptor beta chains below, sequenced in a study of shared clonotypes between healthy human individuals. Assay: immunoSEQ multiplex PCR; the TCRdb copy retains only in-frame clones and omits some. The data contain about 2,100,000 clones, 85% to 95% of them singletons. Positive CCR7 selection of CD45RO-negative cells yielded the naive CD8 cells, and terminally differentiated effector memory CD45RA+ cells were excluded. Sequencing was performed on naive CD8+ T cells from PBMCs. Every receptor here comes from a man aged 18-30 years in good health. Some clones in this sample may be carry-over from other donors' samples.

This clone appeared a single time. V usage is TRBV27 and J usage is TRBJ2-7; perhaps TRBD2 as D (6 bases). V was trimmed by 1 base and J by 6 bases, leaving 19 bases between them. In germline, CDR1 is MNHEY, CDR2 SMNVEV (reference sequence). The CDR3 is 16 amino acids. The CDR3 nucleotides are TGTGCCAGCAGTTTATATGCGGGACCTCTGGGGGTCGAGCAGTACTTC. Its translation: CASSLYAGPLGVEQYF.

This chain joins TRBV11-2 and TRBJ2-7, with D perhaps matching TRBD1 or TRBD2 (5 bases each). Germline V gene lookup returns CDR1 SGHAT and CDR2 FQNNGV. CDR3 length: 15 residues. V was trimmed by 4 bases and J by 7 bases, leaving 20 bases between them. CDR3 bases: TGTGCCAGCAGCTCTAGGGACGGCCCCCCCCAGGAGCAGTACTTC. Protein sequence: CASSSRDGPPQEQYF.

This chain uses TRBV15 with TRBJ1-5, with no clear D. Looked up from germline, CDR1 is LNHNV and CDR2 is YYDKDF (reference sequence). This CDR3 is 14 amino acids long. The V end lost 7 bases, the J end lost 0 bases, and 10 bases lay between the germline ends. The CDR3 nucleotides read TGTGCCACCAAAAACTATTCTAGCAATCAGCCCCAGCATTTT. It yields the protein CATKNYSSNQPQHF.

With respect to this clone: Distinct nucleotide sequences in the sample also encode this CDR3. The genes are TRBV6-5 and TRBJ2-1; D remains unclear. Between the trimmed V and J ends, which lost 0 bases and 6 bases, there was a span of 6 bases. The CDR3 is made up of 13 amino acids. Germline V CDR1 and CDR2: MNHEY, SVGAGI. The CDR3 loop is CASSYSWGNEQFF. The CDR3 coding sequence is TGTGCCAGCAGTTACTCGTGGGGCAATGAGCAGTTCTTC.

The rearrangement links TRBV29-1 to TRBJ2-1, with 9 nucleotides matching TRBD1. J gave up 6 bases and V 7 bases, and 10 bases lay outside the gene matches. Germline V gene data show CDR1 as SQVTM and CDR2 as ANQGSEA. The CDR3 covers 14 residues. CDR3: CSGLLQGARNEQFF. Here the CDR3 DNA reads TGCAGCGGGTTGCTACAGGGGGCACGCAATGAGCAGTTCTTC.

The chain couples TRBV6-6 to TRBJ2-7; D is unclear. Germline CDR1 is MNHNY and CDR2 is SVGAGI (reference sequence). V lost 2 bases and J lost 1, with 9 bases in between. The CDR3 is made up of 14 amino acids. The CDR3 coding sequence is TGTGCCAGCAGTTACGGAGATGGGTCCTACGAGCAGTACTTC. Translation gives CASSYGDGSYEQYF.

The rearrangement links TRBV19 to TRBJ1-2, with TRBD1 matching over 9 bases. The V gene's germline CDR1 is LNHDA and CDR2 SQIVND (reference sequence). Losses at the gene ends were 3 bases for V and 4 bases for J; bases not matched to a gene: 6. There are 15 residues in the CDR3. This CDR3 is CASSMRDREGYGYTF. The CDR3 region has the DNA TGTGCCAGTAGTATGCGGGACAGGGAGGGCTATGGCTACACCTTC.

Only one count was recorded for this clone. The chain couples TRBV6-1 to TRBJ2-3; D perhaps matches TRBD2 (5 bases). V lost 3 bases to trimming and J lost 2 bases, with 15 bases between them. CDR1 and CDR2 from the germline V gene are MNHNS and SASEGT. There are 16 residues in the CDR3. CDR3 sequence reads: CASSDFAGADTDTQYF. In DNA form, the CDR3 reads TGTGCCAGCAGTGACTTTGCGGGCGCCGACACAGATACGCAGTATTTT.

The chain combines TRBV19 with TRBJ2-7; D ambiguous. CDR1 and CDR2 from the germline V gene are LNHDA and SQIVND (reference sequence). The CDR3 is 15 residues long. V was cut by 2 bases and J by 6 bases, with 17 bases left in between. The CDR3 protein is CASSISALEPIEQYF. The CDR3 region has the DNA TGTGCCAGTAGTATATCGGCCTTAGAGCCGATCGAGCAGTACTTC. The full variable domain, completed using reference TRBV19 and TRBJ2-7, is DGGITQSPKYLFRKEGQNVTLSCEQNLNHDAMYWYRQDPGQGLRLIYYSQIVNDFQKGDIAEGYSVSREKKESFPLTVTSAQKNPTAFYLCASSISALEPIEQYFGPGTRLTVT.

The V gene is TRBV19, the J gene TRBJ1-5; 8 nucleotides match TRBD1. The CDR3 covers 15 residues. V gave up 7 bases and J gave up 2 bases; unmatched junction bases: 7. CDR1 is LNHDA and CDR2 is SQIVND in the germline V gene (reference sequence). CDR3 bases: TGTGCCAGTAAGACGGACAGGGAGGGCAATCAGCCCCAGCATTTT. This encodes CASKTDREGNQPQHF.

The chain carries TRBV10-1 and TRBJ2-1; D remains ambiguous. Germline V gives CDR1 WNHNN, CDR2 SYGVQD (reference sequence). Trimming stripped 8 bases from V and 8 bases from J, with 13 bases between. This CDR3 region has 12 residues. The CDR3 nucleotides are TGCGCCAGCGCTACGAACCGGTATGAGCAGTTCTTC. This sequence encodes CASATNRYEQFF.

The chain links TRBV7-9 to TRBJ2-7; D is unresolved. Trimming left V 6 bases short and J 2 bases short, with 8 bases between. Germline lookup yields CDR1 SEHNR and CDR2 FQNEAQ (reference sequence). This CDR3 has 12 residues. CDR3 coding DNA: TGTGCCAGCAGTTCTACAACCTACGAGCAGTACTTC. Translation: CASSSTTYEQYF.

The CDR3 region is CASSPSGLVAQGEQFF. DNA of the CDR3: TGTGCCAGCAGCCCTAGCGGACTAGTGGCGCAAGGTGAGCAGTTCTTC. This rearrangement joins TRBV7-9 to TRBJ2-1; TRBD2 matches at 7 bases. V lost 5 bases and J lost 9; bases outside the gene matches: 16. The germline gives CDR1 SEHNR, CDR2 FQNEAQ (reference sequence). This CDR3 has 16 amino acids.

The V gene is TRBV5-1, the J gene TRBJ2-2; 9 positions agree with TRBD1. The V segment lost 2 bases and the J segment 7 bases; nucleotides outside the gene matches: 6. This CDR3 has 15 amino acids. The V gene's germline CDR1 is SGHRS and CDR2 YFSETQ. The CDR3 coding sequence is TGCGCCAGCAGCTTCGGGACAGGGTTTAGCGGGGAGCTGTTTTTT. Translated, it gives CASSFGTGFSGELFF.

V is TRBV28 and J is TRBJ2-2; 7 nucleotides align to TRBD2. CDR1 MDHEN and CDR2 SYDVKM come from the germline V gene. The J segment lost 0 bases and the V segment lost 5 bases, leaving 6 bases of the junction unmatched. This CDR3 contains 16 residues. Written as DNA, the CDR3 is TGTGCCAGCAGTCCAAGGACTAGATCGAACACCGGGGAGCTGTTTTTT. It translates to CASSPRTRSNTGELFF. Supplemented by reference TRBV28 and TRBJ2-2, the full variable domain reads DVKVTQSSRYLVKRTGEKVFLECVQDMDHENMFWYRQDPGLGLRLIYFSYDVKMKEKGDIPEGYSVSREKKERFSLILESASTNQTSMYLCASSPRTRSNTGELFFGEGSRLTVL.

The CDR3 DNA is TGTGCCAGCAGCCGTACGAGGGAGGAGCAGTACTTC. It codes for CASSRTREEQYF. The V and J genes are TRBV5-4 and TRBJ2-7; weak D call: TRBD2 (5 bases). V lost 4 bases, J lost 7 bases, and 12 bases lay in between. This CDR3 comprises 12 residues. Germline loops: CDR1 SGHNT, CDR2 YYREEE (reference sequence).

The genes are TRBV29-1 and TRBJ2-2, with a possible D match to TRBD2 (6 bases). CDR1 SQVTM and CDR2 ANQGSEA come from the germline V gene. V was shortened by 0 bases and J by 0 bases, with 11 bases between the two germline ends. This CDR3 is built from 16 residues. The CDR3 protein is CSVEDQDYANTGELFF. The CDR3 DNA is TGCAGCGTTGAAGACCAGGACTACGCGAACACCGGGGAGCTGTTTTTT.

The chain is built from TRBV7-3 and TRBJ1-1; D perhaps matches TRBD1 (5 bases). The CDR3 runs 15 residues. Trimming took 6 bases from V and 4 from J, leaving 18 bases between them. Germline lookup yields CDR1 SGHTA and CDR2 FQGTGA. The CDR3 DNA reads TGTGCCAGCAGAAAGACCGGGGCTCTTCGCACTGAAGCTTTCTTT. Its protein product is CASRKTGALRTEAFF.

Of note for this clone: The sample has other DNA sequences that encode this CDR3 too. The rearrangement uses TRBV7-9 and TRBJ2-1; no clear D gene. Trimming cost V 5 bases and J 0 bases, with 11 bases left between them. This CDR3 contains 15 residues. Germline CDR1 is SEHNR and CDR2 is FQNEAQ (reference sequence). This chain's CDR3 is CASSPSPSSYNEQFF. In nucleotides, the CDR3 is TGTGCCAGCAGCCCCTCGCCTAGCTCCTACAATGAGCAGTTCTTC.

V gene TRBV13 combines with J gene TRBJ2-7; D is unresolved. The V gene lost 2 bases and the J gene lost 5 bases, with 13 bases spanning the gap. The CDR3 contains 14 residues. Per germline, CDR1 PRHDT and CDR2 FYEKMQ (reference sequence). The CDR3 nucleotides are TGTGCCAGCAGCTTACGCGGTAAATGGGACGAGCAGTACTTC. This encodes CASSLRGKWDEQYF.

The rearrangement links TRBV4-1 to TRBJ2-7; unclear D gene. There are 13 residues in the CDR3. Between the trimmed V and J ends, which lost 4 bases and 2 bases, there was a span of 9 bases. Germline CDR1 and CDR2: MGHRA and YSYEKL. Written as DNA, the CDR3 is TGCGCCAGCAGCCTAGGCGGAACCTACGAGCAGTACTTC. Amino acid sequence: CASSLGGTYEQYF.

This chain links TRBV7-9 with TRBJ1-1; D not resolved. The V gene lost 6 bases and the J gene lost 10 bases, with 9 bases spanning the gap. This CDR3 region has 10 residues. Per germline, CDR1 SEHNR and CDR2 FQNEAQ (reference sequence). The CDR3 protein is CASREQIAFF. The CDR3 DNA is TGTGCCAGCAGGGAACAGATAGCTTTCTTT.